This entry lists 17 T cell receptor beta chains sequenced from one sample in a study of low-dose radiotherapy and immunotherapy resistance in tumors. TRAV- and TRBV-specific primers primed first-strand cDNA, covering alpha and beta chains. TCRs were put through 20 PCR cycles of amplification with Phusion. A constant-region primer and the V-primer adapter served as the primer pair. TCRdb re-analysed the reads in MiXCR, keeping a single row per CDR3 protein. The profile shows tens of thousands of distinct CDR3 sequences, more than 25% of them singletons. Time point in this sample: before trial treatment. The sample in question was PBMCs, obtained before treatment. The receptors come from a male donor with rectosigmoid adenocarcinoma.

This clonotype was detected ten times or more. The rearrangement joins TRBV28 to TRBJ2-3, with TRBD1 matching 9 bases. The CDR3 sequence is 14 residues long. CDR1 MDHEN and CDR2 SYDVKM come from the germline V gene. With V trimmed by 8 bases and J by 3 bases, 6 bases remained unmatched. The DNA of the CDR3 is TGTGCCAGCCAACGACAGGGGGGAACAGATACGCAGTATTTT. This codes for CASQRQGGTDTQYF.

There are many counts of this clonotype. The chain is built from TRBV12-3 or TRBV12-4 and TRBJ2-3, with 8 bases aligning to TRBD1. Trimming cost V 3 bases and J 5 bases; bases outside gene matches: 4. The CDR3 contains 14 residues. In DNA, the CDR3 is TGTGCCAGCAGTTTGGAGACAGGGGTAGATACGCAGTATTTT. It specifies CASSLETGVDTQYF.

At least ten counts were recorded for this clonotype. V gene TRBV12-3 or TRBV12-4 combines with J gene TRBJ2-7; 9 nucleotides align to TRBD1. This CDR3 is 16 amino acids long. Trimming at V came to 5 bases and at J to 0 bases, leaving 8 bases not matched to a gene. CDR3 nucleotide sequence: TGTGCCAGCAGTCCCGGGACAGGGATGAGCTCCTACGAGCAGTACTTC. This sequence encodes CASSPGTGMSSYEQYF.

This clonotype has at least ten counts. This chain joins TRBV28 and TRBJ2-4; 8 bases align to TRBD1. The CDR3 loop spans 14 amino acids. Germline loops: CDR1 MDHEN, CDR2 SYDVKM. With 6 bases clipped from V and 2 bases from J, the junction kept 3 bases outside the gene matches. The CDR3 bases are TGTGCCAGCAGGGCAGGGGGCACCAAAAACATTCAGTACTTC. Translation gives CASRAGGTKNIQYF.

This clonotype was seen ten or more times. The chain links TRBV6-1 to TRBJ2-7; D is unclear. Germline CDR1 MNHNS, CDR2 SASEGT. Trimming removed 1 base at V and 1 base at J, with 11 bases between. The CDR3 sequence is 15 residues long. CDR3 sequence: CASSEEAGSSYEQYF. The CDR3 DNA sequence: TGTGCCAGCAGTGAAGAGGCCGGGTCTTCCTACGAGCAGTACTTC.

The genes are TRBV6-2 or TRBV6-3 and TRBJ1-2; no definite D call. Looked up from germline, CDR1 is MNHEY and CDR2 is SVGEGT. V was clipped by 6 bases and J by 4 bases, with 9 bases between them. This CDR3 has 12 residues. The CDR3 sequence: CASRNSLYGYTF. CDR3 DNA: TGTGCCAGCAGGAACTCTCTCTATGGCTACACCTTC.

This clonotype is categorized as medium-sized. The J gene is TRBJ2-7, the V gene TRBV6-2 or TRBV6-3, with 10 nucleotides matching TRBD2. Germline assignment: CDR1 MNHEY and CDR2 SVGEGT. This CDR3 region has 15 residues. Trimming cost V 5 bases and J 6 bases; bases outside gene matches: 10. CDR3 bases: TGTGCCAGCAGTACCTGGACTAGCGGTCTCGGCGAGCAGTACTTC. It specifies CASSTWTSGLGEQYF.

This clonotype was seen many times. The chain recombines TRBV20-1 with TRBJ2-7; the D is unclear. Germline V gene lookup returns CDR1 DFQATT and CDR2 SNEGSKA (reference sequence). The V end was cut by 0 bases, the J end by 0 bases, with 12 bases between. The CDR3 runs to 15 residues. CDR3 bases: TGCAGTGCTAGAGATCTGGAACGACCCTCCTACGAGCAGTACTTC. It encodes CSARDLERPSYEQYF.

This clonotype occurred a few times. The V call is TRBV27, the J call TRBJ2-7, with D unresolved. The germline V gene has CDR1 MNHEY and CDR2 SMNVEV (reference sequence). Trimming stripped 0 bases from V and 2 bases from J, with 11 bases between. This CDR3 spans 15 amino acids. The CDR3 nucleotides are TGTGCCAGCAGTTTATCGATTGGCAGAACCTACGAGCAGTACTTC. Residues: CASSLSIGRTYEQYF.

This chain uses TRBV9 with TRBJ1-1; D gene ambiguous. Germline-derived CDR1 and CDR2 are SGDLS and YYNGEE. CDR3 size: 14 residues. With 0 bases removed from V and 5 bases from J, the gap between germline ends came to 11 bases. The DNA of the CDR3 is TGTGCCAGCAGCGTAGGGGGTGGTGGGACTGAAGCTTTCTTT. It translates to CASSVGGGGTEAFF.

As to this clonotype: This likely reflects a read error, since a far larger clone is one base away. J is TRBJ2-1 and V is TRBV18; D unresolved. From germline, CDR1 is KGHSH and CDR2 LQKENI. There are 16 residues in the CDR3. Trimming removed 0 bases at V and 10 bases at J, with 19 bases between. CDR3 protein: CASSPPNTRSSYEQFF. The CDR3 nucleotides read TGTGCCAGCTCACCACCGAACACGCGGAGCTCCTACGAGCAGTTCTTC.

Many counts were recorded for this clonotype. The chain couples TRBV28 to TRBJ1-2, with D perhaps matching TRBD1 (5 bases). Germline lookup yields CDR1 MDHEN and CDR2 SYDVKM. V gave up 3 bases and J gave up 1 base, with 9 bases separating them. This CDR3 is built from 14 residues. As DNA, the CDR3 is TGTGCCAGCAGTTTTGACAGACTTAACTATGGCTACACCTTC. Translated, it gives CASSFDRLNYGYTF.

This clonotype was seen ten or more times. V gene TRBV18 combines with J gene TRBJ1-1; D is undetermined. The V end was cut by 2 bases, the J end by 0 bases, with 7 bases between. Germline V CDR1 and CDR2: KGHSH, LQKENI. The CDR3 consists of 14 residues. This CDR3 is CASSPWDVNTEAFF. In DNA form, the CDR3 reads TGTGCCAGCTCACCATGGGATGTGAACACTGAAGCTTTCTTT. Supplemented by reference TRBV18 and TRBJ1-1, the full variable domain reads NAGVMQNPRHLVRRRGQEARLRCSPMKGHSHVYWYRQLPEEGLKFMVYLQKENIIDESGMPKERFSAEFPKEGPSILRIQQVVRGDSAAYFCASSPWDVNTEAFFGQGTRLTVV.

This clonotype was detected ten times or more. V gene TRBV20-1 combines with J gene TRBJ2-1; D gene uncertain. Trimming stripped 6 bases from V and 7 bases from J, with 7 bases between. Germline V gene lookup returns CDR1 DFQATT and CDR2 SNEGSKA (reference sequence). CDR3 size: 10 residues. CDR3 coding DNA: TGCAGTGCGAAGGGAAATGAGCAGTTCTTC. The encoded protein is CSAKGNEQFF.

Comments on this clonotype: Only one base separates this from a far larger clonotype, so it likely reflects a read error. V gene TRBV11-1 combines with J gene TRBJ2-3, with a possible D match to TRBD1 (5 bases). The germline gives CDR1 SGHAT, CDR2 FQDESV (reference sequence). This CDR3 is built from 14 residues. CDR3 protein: CVSSLPKGRDTQYF. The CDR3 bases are TGTGTCAGCAGCCTCCCCAAGGGGCGAGATACGCAGTATTTT.

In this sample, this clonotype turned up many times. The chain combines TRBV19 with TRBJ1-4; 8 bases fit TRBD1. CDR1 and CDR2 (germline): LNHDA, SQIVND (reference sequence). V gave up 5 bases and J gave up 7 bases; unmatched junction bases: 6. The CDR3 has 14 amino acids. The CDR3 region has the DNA TGTGCCAGTAGTTCGGGACAGGCGTTTGAAAAACTGTTTTTT. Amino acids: CASSSGQAFEKLFF.

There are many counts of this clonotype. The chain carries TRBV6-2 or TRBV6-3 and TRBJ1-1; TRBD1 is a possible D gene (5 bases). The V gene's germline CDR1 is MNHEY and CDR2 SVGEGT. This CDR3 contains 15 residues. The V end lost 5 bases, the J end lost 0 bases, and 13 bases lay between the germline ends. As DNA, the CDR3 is TGTGCCAGCAGTCCCGGGGCCCCTATGAACACTGAAGCTTTCTTT. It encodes CASSPGAPMNTEAFF.